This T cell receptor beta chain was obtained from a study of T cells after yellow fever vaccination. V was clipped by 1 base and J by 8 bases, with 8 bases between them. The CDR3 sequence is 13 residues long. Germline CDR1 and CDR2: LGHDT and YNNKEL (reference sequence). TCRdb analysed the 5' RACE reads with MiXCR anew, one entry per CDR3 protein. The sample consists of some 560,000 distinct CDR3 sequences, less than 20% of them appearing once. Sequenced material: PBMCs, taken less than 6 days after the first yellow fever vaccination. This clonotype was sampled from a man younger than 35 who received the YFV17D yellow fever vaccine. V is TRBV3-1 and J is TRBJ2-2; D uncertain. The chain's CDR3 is CASSQGKAGELFF. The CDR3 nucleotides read TGTGCCAGCAGCCAAGGGAAGGCGGGGGAGCTGTTTTTT.